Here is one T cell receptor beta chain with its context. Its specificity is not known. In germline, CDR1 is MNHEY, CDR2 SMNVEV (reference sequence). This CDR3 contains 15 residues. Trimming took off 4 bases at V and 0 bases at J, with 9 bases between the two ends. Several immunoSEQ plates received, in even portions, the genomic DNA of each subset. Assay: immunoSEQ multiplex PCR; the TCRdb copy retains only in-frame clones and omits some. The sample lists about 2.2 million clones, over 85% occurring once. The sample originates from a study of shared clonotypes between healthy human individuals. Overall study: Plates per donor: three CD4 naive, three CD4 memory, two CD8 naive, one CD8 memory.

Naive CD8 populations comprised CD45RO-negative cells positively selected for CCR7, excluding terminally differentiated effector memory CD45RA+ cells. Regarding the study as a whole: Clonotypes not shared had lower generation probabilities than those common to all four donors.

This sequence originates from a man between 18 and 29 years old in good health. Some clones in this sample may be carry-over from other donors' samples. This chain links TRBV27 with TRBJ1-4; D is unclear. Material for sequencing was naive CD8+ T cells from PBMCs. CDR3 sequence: CASSSYPSTNEKLFF. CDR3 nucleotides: TGTGCCAGCAGTTCTTACCCGTCAACTAATGAAAAACTGTTTTTT.